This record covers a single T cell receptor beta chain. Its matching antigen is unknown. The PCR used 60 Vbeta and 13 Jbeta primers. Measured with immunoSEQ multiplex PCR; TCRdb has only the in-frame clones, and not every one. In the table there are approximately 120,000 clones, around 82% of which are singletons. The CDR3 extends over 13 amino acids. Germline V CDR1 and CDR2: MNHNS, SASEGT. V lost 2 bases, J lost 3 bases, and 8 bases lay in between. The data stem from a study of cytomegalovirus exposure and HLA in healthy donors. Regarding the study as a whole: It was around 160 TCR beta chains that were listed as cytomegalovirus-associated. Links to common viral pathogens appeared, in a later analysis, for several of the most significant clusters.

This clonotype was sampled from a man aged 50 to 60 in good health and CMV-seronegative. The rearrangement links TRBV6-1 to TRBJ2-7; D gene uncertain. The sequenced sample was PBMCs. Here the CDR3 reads CASSEYENYEQYF. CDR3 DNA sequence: TGTGCCAGCAGTGAATATGAGAACTACGAGCAGTACTTC.